This TCR beta chain was recovered during a study of T-cell memory formation after mild COVID-19. Turning to the study itself: Largely, the TCR clusters proved donor specific.

With respect to this clonotype: Its specificity is unknown.

Each CDR3 protein gets one entry after TCRdb re-called the 5' RACE reads with MiXCR. The sample holds fewer than 700,000 distinct CDR3 sequences; about 20% are singletons and the top ten take under 8.5%. Study findings and constraints: Contracting clones from day 15 to 85 had balanced CD4/CD8; later expanders favoured CD4+.

Germline CDR1 and CDR2: SGHNT and YYREEE (reference sequence). J lost 1 base, V lost 0 bases, and 4 bases had no gene match. There are 17 residues in the CDR3. The V and J genes are TRBV5-4 and TRBJ2-2, with 9 bases fitting TRBD2. Sequences were obtained from PBMCs or a T cell subset sorted from them (not recorded which). The TCR originated in an adult woman who had mild COVID-19 (a few samples of this study predate the infection). Cell type and time point are not known. CDR3 bases: TGTGCCAGCAGCTTGGGACTAGCGGCAATGAACACCGGGGAGCTGTTTTTT. This gives the protein CASSLGLAAMNTGELFF.